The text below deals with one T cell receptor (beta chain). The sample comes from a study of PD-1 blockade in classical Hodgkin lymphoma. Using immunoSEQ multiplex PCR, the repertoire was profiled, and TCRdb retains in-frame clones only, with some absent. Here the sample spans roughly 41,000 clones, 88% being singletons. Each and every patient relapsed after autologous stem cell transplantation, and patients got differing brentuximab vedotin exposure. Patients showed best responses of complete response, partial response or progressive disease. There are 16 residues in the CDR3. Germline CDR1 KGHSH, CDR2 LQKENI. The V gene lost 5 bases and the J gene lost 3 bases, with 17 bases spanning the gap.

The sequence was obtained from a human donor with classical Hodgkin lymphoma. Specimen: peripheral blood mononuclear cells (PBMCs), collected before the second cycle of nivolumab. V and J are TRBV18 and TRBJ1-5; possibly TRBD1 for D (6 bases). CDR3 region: CASSEQGPGNNQPQHF. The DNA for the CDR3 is TGTGCCAGCTCAGAACAGGGTCCGGGGAACAATCAGCCCCAGCATTTT.